This T cell receptor (beta chain) comes out of a study of shared clonotypes between healthy human individuals. Study outcomes and limitations: Non-shared clonotypes showed lower generation probabilities than clonotypes common to all four donors.

This clone was observed a single time. The antigen is unknown. V was cut by 3 bases and J by 6 bases, with 13 bases left in between. Germline V lookup: CDR1 SGHRS, CDR2 YFSETQ. The CDR3 is 14 residues long. Profiled with immunoSEQ multiplex PCR; TCRdb holds only in-frame clones, not every one. The repertoire holds 2 million to 2.5 million clones, with almost 96% as singletons. This clonotype originated in a man aged 18 to 30 in good health. The specimen was naive CD4+ T cells sorted from blood. Regarding subset: CD45RA+ positively selected. The genes are TRBV5-1 and TRBJ2-1, with D tentatively TRBD1 or TRBD2 (5 bases each). CDR3 coding DNA: TGCGCCAGCAGCTCGGGGACCGGCTCCAATGAGCAGTTCTTC. Translation: CASSSGTGSNEQFF.